The rows below give T cell receptor beta chains drawn from one sample of a study of shared clonotypes between healthy human individuals. Sequenced by immunoSEQ multiplex PCR; TCRdb stores in-frame clones only, minus some. This table has millions of clones, around 94% appearing once. The sample was naive CD4+ T cells sorted from blood. The receptors were gathered from a man between 18 and 29 years old in good health. Both conserved end residues are part of each CDR3. D genes are given only for firm matches. For some rows the clone size is stated as once, few or many, or as a class when expanded; others skip it.

D	J	V	size	CDR3	DNA
TRBD1	TRBJ2-2	TRBV6-5	NA	CASSGDRGRIGELFF	TGTGCCAGCAGTGGGGACAGGGGGAGGATCGGGGAGCTGTTTTTT
TRBD2	TRBJ2-2	TRBV7-9	NA	CASSFSLGGGTNTGELFF	TGTGCCAGCAGCTTTTCCCTTGGCGGGGGGACGAACACCGGGGAGCTGTTTTTT
NA	TRBJ1-2	TRBV6-5	once	CASSYSKGNGYTF	TGTGCCAGCAGTTACTCGAAAGGGAATGGCTACACCTTC
TRBD2	TRBJ2-2	TRBV4-3	once	CASSQELAGLPGELFF	TGCGCCAGCAGCCAAGAACTAGCGGGACTACCCGGGGAGCTGTTTTTT
NA	TRBJ1-5	TRBV7-2	NA	CASSLAGYYSNQPQHF	TGTGCCAGCAGCTTAGCAGGCTACTATAGCAATCAGCCCCAGCATTTT
NA	TRBJ1-4	TRBV5-1	NA	CASSLAGSANEKLFF	TGCGCCAGCAGCTTGGCCGGGTCGGCTAATGAAAAACTGTTTTTT
NA	TRBJ1-1	TRBV27	few	CASSLTGNTEAFF	TGTGCCAGCAGTTTAACAGGGAACACTGAAGCTTTCTTT
TRBD1	TRBJ1-5	TRBV19	NA	CASSPDRGERYSNQPQHF	TGTGCCAGTAGTCCTGACAGGGGCGAGCGCTATAGCAATCAGCCCCAGCATTTT
NA	TRBJ2-7	TRBV5-4	NA	CASSLGSQKKSYEQYF	TGTGCCAGCAGCTTGGGGTCGCAGAAAAAGTCCTACGAGCAGTACTTC
NA	TRBJ2-7	TRBV7-2	once	CASSYTGRGFPHEQYF	TGTGCCAGCAGCTACACCGGCAGGGGATTCCCCCACGAGCAGTACTTC
NA	TRBJ2-1	TRBV28	NA	CASSSQGGKQFF	TGTGCCAGCAGTTCTCAGGGTGGTAAGCAGTTCTTC
NA	TRBJ2-6	TRBV4-2	NA	CASSQDPSGPHVPSPGANVLTF	TGTGCCAGCAGCCAAGATCCGTCGGGACCGCACGTGCCCAGCCCTGGGGCCAACGTCCTGACTTTC
NA	TRBJ1-1	TRBV18	NA	CASSPPVRGGENTEAFF	TGTGCCAGCTCACCACCAGTCAGGGGAGGGGAGAACACTGAAGCTTTCTTT
TRBD1	TRBJ2-7	TRBV19	NA	CASSIGTGVSEQYF	TGTGCCAGTAGTATTGGGACAGGGGTTAGCGAGCAGTACTTC
NA	TRBJ1-4	TRBV12-2	once	CASRLSWGPSSIGNEKLFF	TGTGCAAGTCGCTTATCGTGGGGGCCCTCGAGTATTGGTAATGAAAAACTGTTTTTT
NA	TRBJ2-2	TRBV27	NA	CASSFGPNTGELFF	TGTGCCAGCAGTTTTGGGCCAAACACCGGGGAGCTGTTTTTT
NA	TRBJ1-4	TRBV5-1	NA	CASSLGGLATNEKLFF	TGCGCCAGCAGCTTGGGGGGCCTCGCAACTAATGAAAAACTGTTTTTT
NA	TRBJ2-5	TRBV7-6	NA	CASSPKGGVRETQYF	TGTGCCAGCAGCCCTAAAGGGGGGGTGCGTGAGACCCAGTACTTC
NA	TRBJ2-7	TRBV18	NA	CASSPAGQPYEQYF	TGTGCCAGCTCACCAGCTGGGCAGCCATACGAGCAGTACTTC
TRBD2	TRBJ2-4	TRBV7-2	NA	CASSSRTSGLAKNIQYF	TGTGCCAGCAGCTCACGGACTAGCGGTTTAGCCAAAAACATTCAGTACTTC
NA	TRBJ1-2	TRBV30	few	CAWSGGTGLSYNGYTF	TGTGCCTGGAGTGGGGGAACAGGACTATCATATAATGGCTACACCTTC
NA	TRBJ1-2	TRBV6-5	NA	CASSRISYGYTF	TGTGCCAGCAGTCGCATTTCCTATGGCTACACCTTC
NA	TRBJ2-2	TRBV5-6	NA	CASSLDTGELFF	TGTGCCAGCAGTCTAGACACCGGGGAGCTGTTTTTT
TRBD1	TRBJ2-2	TRBV5-1	NA	CASSIGTGVDTGELFF	TGCGCCAGCAGCATAGGTACAGGGGTTGACACCGGGGAGCTGTTTTTT
NA	TRBJ2-4	TRBV6-1	NA	CASSEGPGSKNIQYF	TGTGCCAGCAGTGAAGGTCCGGGGTCCAAAAACATTCAGTACTTC
NA	TRBJ2-4	TRBV14	NA	CASSPTGAKNIQYF	TGTGCCAGCAGCCCGACTGGGGCCAAAAACATTCAGTACTTC
NA	TRBJ1-4	TRBV21-1	NA	CASSKVPGQVNEKLFF	TGTGCCAGCAGCAAAGTACCCGGACAGGTAAATGAAAAACTGTTTTTT
NA	TRBJ1-1	TRBV19	NA	CASSIVKGPNTEAFF	TGTGCCAGTAGTATAGTAAAGGGGCCGAACACTGAAGCTTTCTTT
TRBD1	TRBJ1-2	TRBV6-1	NA	CASRGQGGIYGYTF	TGTGCCAGCAGGGGACAGGGAGGTATCTACGGCTACACCTTC
NA	TRBJ2-7	TRBV13	NA	CASSSGHHPHEQYF	TGTGCCAGCAGCTCCGGTCACCACCCCCACGAGCAGTACTTC
NA	TRBJ2-3	TRBV29-1	NA	CSVVSQGSTDTQYF	TGCAGCGTTGTATCTCAGGGAAGCACAGATACGCAGTATTTT
NA	TRBJ2-6	TRBV30	NA	CAWSDDNVLTF	TGTGCCTGGAGTGACGACAACGTCCTGACTTTC
TRBD1	TRBJ1-2	TRBV2	NA	CASSFTGTGTKYGYTF	TGTGCCAGCAGTTTTACCGGGACAGGGACCAAGTATGGCTACACCTTC
NA	TRBJ2-1	TRBV5-4	NA	CASSFDTSRNNEQFF	TGTGCCAGCAGCTTCGACACCTCAAGGAACAATGAGCAGTTCTTC
NA	TRBJ2-7	TRBV27	NA	CACYEQYF	TGTGCCTGCTACGAGCAGTACTTC
TRBD1	TRBJ2-4	TRBV15	NA	CATSRIGQGENIQYF	TGTGCCACCAGCAGAATCGGTCAGGGGGAAAACATTCAGTACTTC
NA	TRBJ1-5	TRBV6-5	NA	CASSSERWQPQHF	TGTGCCAGCAGTTCTGAGCGGTGGCAGCCCCAGCATTTT
TRBD1	TRBJ2-7	TRBV18	NA	CASSPDRDTYEQYF	TGTGCCAGCTCACCGGACAGGGATACCTACGAGCAGTACTTC
NA	TRBJ2-2	TRBV5-1	NA	CASTQRALNTGELFF	TGCGCCAGCACCCAAAGGGCCTTGAACACCGGGGAGCTGTTTTTT
TRBD1	TRBJ1-1	TRBV2	NA	CASSEGRGLIGTEAFF	TGTGCCAGCAGTGAGGGGAGGGGGCTGATCGGCACTGAAGCTTTCTTT